This T cell receptor (beta chain) appears in the sequencing data of a study of cytomegalovirus exposure and HLA in healthy donors. Study conclusions and caveats: There were a few CMV-associated chains whose specificity for CMV antigens was confirmed in vitro. Rare TCR sequences dominated, though some public TCRs recurred in many donors.

Produced via immunoSEQ multiplex PCR; TCRdb's table is partial and in-frame only. This table has 20,000 to 25,000 clones, approximately 96% appearing once. Germline CDR1 is MDHEN and CDR2 is SYDVKM. The CDR3 runs 13 residues. Remarks on this clone: Its antigen is as yet unknown. A read error may account for a junction end that differs from germline.

Sequences were obtained from PBMCs. This TCR derives from a man aged 30 to 39 in good health and CMV-seropositive. The V and J genes are TRBV28 and TRBJ2-7; 7 bases are shared with TRBD2. CDR3 DNA: TGTGCCAGCAGTCCAGCGGGACCCTACAAGCAGTACTTC. Translating gives CASSPAGPYKQYF.